The entry below gives a single TCR beta chain sequence along with its context. Its cognate antigen is unknown. This sample stems from a study of T cells in Graves' hyperthyroidism and ophthalmopathy. Whole-study results and caveats: Blood also carried most thyroid clonotypes expanded above 0.001.

Approximately 9.3 ml of fresh peripheral blood supplied the PBMCs. Germline assignment: CDR1 MGHRA and CDR2 YSYEKL. The CDR3 contains 13 residues. The V gene lost 4 bases and the J gene lost 6 bases, with 12 bases spanning the gap. Researchers amplified the TCR beta CDR3 regions from RNA transcripts. During a first-round RT-PCR of the TCR CDR3, the HTBI primer set was used. Each CDR3 protein gets one entry after TCRdb re-called the multiplex PCR reads with MiXCR. The sample has roughly 550,000 distinct CDR3 sequences; 16% are singletons. The clonotype was recovered from a woman aged 30 to 39 with Graves' ophthalmopathy. V is TRBV4-1 and J is TRBJ1-1, with no clear D. The sample taken for sequencing was blood. CDR3 nucleotide sequence: TGCGCCAGCAGCCTAAGGGAGTACGCTGAAGCTTTCTTT. Residues: CASSLREYAEAFF.